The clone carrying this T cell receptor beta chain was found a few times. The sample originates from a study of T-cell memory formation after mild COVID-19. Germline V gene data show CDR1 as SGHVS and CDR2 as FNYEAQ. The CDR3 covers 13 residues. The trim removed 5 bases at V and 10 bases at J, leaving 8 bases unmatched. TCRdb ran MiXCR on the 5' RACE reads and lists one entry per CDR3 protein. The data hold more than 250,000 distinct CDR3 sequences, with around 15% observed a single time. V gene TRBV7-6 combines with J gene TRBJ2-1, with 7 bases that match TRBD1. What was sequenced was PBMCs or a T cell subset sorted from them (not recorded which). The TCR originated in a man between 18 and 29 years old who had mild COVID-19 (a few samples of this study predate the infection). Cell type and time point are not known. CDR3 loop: CASSPGNRGEQFF. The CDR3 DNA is TGTGCCAGCAGCCCAGGAAACAGGGGAGAGCAGTTCTTC.